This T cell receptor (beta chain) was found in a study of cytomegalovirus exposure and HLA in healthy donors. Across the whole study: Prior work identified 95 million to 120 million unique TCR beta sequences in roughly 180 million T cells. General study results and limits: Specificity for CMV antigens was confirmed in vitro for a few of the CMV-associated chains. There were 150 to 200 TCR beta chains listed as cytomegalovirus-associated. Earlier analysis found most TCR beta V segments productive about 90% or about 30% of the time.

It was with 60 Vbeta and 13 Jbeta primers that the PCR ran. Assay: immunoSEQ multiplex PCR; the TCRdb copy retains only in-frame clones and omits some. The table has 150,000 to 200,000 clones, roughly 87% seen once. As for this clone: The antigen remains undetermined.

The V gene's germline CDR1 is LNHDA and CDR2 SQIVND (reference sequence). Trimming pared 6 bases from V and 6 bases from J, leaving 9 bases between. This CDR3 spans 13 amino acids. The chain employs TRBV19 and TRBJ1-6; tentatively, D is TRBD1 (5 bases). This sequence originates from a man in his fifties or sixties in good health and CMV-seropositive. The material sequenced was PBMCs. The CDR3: CASRTAGNSPLHF. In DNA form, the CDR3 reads TGTGCCAGTAGGACAGCGGGTAATTCACCCCTCCACTTT. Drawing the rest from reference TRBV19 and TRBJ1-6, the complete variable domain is DGGITQSPKYLFRKEGQNVTLSCEQNLNHDAMYWYRQDPGQGLRLIYYSQIVNDFQKGDIAEGYSVSREKKESFPLTVTSAQKNPTAFYLCASRTAGNSPLHFGNGTRLTVT.